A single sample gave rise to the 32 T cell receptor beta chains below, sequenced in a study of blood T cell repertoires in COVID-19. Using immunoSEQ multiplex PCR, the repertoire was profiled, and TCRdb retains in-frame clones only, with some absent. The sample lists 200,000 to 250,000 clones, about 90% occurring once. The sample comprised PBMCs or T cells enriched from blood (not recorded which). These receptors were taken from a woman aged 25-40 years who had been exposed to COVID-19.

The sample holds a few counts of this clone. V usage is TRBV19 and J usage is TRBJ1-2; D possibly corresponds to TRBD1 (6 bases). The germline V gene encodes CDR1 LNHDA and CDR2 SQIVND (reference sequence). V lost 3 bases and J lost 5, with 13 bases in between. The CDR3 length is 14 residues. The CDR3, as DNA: TGTGCCAGTAGTATGGCAGGGGATGGGTATGGCTACACCTTC. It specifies CASSMAGDGYGYTF.

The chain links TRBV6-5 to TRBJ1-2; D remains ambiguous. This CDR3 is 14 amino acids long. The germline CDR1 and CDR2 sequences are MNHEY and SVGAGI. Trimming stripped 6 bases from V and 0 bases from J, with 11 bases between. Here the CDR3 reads CASRRTQANYGYTF. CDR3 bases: TGTGCCAGCAGGAGGACTCAAGCTAACTATGGCTACACCTTC.

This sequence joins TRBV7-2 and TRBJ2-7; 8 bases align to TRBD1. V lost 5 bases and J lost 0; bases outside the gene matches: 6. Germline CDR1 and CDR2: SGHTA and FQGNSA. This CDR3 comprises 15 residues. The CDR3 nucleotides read TGTGCCAGCAGCCAAGGGGGGACAGGCTCCTACGAGCAGTACTTC. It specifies CASSQGGTGSYEQYF.

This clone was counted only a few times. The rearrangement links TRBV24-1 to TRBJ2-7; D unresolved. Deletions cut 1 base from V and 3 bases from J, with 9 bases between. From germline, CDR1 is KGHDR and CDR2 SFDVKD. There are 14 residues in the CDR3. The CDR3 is CATSDFSTGYEQYF. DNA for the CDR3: TGTGCCACCAGTGATTTTAGCACCGGCTACGAGCAGTACTTC.

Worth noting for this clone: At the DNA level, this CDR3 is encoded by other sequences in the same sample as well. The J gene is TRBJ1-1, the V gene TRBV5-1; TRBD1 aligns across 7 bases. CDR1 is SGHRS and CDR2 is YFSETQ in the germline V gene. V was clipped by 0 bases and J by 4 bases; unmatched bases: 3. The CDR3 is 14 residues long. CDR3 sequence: CASSLGQGATEAFF. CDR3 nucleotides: TGCGCCAGCAGCTTGGGACAGGGCGCCACTGAAGCTTTCTTT.

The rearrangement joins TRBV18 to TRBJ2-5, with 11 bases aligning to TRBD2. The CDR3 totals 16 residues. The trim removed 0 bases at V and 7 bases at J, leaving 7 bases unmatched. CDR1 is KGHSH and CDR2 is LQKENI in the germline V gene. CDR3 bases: TGTGCCAGCTCACCACCTAGCGGGAGGGTCTCCGGGACCCAGTACTTC. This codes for CASSPPSGRVSGTQYF. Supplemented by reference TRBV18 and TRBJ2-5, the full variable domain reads NAGVMQNPRHLVRRRGQEARLRCSPMKGHSHVYWYRQLPEEGLKFMVYLQKENIIDESGMPKERFSAEFPKEGPSILRIQQVVRGDSAAYFCASSPPSGRVSGTQYFGPGTRLLVL.

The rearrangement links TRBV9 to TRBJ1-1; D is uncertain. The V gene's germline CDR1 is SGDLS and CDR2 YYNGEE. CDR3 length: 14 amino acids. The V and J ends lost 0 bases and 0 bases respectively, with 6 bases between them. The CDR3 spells CASSVGQVNTEAFF. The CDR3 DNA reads TGTGCCAGCAGCGTAGGCCAGGTGAACACTGAAGCTTTCTTT.

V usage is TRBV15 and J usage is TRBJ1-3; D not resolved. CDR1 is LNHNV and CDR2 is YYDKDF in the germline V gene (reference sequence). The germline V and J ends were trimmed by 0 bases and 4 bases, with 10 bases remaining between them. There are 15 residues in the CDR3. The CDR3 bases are TGTGCCACCAGCAGAGACCGGGGTGCCGGAAACACCATATATTTT. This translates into CATSRDRGAGNTIYF.

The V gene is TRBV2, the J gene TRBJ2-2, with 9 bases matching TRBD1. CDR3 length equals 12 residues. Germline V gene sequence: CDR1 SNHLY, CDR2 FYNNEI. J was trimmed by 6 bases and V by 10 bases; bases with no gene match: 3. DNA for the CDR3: TGTGCCAACCGACAGGGGGCCGGGGAGCTGTTTTTT. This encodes CANRQGAGELFF.

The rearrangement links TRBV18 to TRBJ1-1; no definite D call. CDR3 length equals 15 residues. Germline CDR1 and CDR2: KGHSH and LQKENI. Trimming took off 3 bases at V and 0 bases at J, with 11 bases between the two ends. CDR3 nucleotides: TGTGCCAGCTCACCGCAAACAGTTATGAACACTGAAGCTTTCTTT. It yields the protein CASSPQTVMNTEAFF. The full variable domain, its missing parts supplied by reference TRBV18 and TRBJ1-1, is NAGVMQNPRHLVRRRGQEARLRCSPMKGHSHVYWYRQLPEEGLKFMVYLQKENIIDESGMPKERFSAEFPKEGPSILRIQQVVRGDSAAYFCASSPQTVMNTEAFFGQGTRLTVV.

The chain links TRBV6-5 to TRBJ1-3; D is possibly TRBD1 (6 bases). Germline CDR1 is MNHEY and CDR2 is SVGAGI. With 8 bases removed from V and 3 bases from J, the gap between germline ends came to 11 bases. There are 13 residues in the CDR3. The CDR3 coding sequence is TGTGCCAGCTTACAGGGTGGTGGAAACACCATATATTTT. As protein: CASLQGGGNTIYF.

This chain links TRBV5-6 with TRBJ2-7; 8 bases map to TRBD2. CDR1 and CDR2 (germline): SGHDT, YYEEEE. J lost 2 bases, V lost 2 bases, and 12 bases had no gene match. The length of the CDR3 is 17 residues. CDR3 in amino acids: CASSFLPPGLGTYEQYF. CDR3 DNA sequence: TGTGCCAGCAGCTTCCTCCCTCCGGGACTAGGAACCTACGAGCAGTACTTC. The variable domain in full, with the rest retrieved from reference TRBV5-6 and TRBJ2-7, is DAGVTQSPTHLIKTRGQQVTLRCSPKSGHDTVSWYQQALGQGPQFIFQYYEEEERQRGNFPDRFSGHQFPNYSSELNVNALLLGDSALYLCASSFLPPGLGTYEQYFGPGTRLTVT.

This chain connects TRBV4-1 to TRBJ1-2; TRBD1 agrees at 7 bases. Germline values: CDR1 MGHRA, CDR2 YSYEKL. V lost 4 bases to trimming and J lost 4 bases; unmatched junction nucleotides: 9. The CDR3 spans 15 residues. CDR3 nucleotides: TGCGCCAGCAGCCTTCCCCGGGACAGACCCTATGGCTACACCTTC. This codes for CASSLPRDRPYGYTF.

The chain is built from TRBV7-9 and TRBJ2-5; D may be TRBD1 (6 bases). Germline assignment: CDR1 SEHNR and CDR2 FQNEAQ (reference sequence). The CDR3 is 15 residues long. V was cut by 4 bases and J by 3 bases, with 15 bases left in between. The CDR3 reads CASSWALRTEETQYF. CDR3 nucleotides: TGTGCCAGCAGCTGGGCGTTGAGGACAGAAGAGACCCAGTACTTC.

The CDR3: CATSTGAGVIVNTGELFF. The CDR3 region has the DNA TGTGCCACCAGCACAGGTGCAGGGGTCATAGTGAACACCGGGGAGCTGTTTTTT. The chain has TRBV15 and TRBJ2-2, with D possibly matching TRBD1 (6 bases). The CDR3 sequence is 18 residues long. In germline, CDR1 is LNHNV, CDR2 YYDKDF (reference sequence). The ends were cut back, 4 bases at V and 1 base at J, with 19 bases in the middle.

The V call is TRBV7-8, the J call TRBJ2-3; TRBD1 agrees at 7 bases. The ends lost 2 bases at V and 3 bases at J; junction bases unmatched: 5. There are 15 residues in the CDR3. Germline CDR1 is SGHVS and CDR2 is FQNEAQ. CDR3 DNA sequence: TGTGCCAGCAGCTTACCCCCACAGGGGACAGATACGCAGTATTTT. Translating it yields CASSLPPQGTDTQYF.

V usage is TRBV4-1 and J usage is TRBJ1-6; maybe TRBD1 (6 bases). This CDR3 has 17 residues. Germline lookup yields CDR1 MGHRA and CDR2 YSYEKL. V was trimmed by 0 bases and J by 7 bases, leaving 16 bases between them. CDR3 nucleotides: TGCGCCAGCAGCCAAGAAGGGCCAGGGGCTCCGAATTCACCCCTCCACTTT. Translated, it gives CASSQEGPGAPNSPLHF.

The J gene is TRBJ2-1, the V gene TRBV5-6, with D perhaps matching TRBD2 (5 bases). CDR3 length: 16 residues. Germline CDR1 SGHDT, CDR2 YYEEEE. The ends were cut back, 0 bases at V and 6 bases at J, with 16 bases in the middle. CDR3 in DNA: TGTGCCAGCAGCTTGGTACCCGCGGGTACCTCCAATGAGCAGTTCTTC. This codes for CASSLVPAGTSNEQFF.

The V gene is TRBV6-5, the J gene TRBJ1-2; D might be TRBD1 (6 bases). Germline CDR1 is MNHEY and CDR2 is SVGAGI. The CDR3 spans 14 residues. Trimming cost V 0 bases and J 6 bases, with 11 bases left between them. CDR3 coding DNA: TGTGCCAGCAGTTACTCGACCCAGGGGAATGGCTACACCTTC. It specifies CASSYSTQGNGYTF.

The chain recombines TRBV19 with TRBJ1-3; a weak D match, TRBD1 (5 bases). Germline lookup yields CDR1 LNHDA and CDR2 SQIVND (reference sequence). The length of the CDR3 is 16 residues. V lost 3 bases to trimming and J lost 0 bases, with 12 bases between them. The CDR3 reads CASSIPDIPSGNTIYF. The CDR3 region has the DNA TGTGCCAGTAGTATCCCGGACATTCCCTCTGGAAACACCATATATTTT. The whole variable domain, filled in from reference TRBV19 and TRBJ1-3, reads DGGITQSPKYLFRKEGQNVTLSCEQNLNHDAMYWYRQDPGQGLRLIYYSQIVNDFQKGDIAEGYSVSREKKESFPLTVTSAQKNPTAFYLCASSIPDIPSGNTIYFGEGSWLTVV.

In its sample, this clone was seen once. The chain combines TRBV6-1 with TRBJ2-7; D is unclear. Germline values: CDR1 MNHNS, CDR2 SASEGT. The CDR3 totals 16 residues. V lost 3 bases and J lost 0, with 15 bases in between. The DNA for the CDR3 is TGTGCCAGCAGTGATTTATCGGCGGTCCTCTCCTACGAGCAGTACTTC. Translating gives CASSDLSAVLSYEQYF.

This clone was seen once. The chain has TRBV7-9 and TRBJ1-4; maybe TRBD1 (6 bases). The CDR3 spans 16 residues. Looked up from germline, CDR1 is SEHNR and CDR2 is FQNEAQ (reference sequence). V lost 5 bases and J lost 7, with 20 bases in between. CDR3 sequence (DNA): TGTGCCAGCAGCGCCTTACCCAGGGGCCCAGCTGAAAAACTGTTTTTT. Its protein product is CASSALPRGPAEKLFF.

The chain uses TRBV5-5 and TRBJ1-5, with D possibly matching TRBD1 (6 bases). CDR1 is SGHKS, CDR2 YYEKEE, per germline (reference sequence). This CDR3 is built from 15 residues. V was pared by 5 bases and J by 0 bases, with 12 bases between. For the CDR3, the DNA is TGTGCCAGCAGAGGGGCAGGGGATAGCAATCAGCCCCAGCATTTT. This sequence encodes CASRGAGDSNQPQHF.

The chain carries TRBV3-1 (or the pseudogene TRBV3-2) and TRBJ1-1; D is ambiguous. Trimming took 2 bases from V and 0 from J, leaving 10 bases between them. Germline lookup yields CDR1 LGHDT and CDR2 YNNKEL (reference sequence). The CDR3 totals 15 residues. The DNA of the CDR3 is TGTGCCAGCAGCCAACCTCAGGCCATGAACACTGAAGCTTTCTTT. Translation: CASSQPQAMNTEAFF.

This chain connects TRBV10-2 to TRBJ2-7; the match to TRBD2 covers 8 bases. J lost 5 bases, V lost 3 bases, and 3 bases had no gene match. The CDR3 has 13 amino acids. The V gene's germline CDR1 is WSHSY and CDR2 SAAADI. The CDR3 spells CASSDGRADEQYF. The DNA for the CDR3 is TGCGCCAGCAGTGACGGGAGGGCCGACGAGCAGTACTTC.

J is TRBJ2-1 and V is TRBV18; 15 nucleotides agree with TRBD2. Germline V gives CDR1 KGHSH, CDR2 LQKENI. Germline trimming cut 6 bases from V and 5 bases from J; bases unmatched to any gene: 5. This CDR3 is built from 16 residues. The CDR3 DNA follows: TGTGCCAGCTCTCCCCGGACTAGCGGGAGGGACAATGAGCAGTTCTTC. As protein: CASSPRTSGRDNEQFF.

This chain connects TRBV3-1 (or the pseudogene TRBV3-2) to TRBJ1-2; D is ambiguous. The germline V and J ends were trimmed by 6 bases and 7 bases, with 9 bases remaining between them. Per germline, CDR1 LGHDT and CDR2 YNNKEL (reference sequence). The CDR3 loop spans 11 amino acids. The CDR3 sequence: CASSPGSGYTF. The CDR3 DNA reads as TGTGCCAGCAGTCCGGGGTCTGGCTACACCTTC.

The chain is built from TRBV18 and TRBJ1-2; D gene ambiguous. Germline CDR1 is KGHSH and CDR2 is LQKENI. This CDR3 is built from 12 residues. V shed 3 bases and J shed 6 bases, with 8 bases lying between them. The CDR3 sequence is CASSPGRDGYTF. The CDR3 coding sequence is TGTGCCAGCTCACCGGGGAGGGATGGCTACACCTTC.

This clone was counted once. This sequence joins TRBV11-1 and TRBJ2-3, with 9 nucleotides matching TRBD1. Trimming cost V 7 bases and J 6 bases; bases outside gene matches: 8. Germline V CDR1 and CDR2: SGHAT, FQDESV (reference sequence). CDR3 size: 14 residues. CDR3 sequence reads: CASISDRGTDTQYF. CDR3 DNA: TGTGCCAGCATCTCGGACAGGGGTACGGATACGCAGTATTTT.

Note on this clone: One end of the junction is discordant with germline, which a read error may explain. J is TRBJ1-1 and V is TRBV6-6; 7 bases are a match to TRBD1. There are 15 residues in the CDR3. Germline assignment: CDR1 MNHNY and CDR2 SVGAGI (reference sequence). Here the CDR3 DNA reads TGTGCCAGCAGTTACCCCGGACAGGTGAAGACTGAAGCTTTCTTT. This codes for CASSYPGQVKTEAFF.

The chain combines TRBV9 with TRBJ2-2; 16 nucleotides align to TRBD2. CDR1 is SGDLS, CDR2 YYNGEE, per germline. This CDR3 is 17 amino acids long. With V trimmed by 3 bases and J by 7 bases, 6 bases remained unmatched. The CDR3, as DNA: TGTGCCAGCAGCGCGGGACTAGCGGGAGGGCCGGACGGGGAGCTGTTTTTT. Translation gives CASSAGLAGGPDGELFF.

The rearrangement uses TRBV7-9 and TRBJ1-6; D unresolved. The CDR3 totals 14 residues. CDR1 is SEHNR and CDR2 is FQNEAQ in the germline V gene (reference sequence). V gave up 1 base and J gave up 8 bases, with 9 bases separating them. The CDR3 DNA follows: TGTGCCAGCAGCTTAGGGTGGAGAGATTCACCCCTCCACTTT. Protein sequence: CASSLGWRDSPLHF.